The clone carrying this T cell receptor (beta chain) has a handful of counts. The data were obtained in a study of identical twins. V lost 6 bases and J lost 0, with 12 bases in between. The CDR3 runs to 14 residues. Each CDR3 protein gets one entry after TCRdb re-called the 5' RACE reads with MiXCR. Of more than 600,000 distinct CDR3 sequences listed, over 15% are singletons. This sample was shared with a second study, whose subject was T cells expressing NK-cell markers. That paper adds: Sequenced donors, eight in total, included seven who were HCMV-seropositive and one who was seronegative. Whether expanded NKG2C+ T cell clones were HCMV-specific remained unclear.

The rearrangement uses TRBV12-3 or TRBV12-4 and TRBJ2-7; D call uncertain. Material for sequencing was PBMCs. This receptor was taken from a woman younger than 35 in good health. CDR3 nucleotide sequence: TGTGCCAGCAGCCCGAGCATTAGCTCCTACGAGCAGTACTTC. Translating gives CASSPSISSYEQYF.